In this sample, the clone carrying this T cell receptor beta chain turned up a few times. Its antigen is not known. The record originates from a study of T cell responses to AZD1222 COVID-19 vaccine. Here immunoSEQ multiplex PCR was the method, and the copy in TCRdb shows in-frame clones only, minus some. The table lists roughly 120,000 clones, 70% to 90% of them singletons, with roughly 3.7% in the top ten. Study-wide results and caveats: Spike-specific TCR breadth and depth both grew after two AZD1222 doses.

Trimming took off 3 bases at V and 9 bases at J, with 18 bases between the two ends. There are 14 residues in the CDR3. From germline, CDR1 is LGHNA and CDR2 YNFKEQ. The sequencing here drew on peripheral blood, taken on day 0 of MenACWY control vaccination. The TCR was taken from an adult in good health. The J gene is TRBJ2-7, the V gene TRBV4-2; no firm D call. The CDR3 region has the DNA TGTGCCAGCAGCCAGGGCCTAACTTACGACGCGCAGTACTTC. Residues: CASSQGLTYDAQYF.